This TCR beta chain was recorded in a study of T cell responses to AZD1222 COVID-19 vaccine. About this clone itself: Its cognate antigen is unknown.

Study-wide results and limits: At 160-218 and 743-854, vaccine-associated CD4 TCRs were dominant, and they spanned spike.

CDR1 is SQVTM and CDR2 is ANQGSEA in the germline V gene. The CDR3 has 13 residues. J was trimmed by 10 bases and V by 7 bases; bases with no gene match: 8. Profiling relied on immunoSEQ multiplex PCR, and the TCRdb table lists in-frame clones only, not all of them. This repertoire shows some 99,000 clones, over 75% found once; its top ten account for around a sixth. The sequence derives from an adult in good health. This specimen was peripheral blood, taken on day 0 of AZD1222 vaccination. The chain uses TRBV29-1 and TRBJ2-1; 12 bases are a match to TRBD2. The CDR3 DNA reads as TGCAGCGGAGGACTAGCGGGGTCCCGCGAGCAGTTCTTC. As protein: CSGGLAGSREQFF.